This TCR beta chain was identified during a study of identical twins. Study-level findings and limits: Researchers caution that invariant MAIT and iNKT cells could partly confound zero-insertion analyses.

TCRdb redid the calling of the 5' RACE reads with MiXCR, one entry per CDR3 protein. The repertoire includes 1.5 million to 2 million distinct CDR3 sequences, roughly 35% of them detected once, and 0.25% to 0.3% sits in the top ten. Trimming cost V 0 bases and J 4 bases, with 12 bases left between them. CDR3 length: 15 amino acids. The germline V gene encodes CDR1 SEHNR and CDR2 FQNEAQ (reference sequence). The table lists this clonotype with a few counts. What it binds is unknown. Sequenced: cord blood. This chain connects TRBV7-9 to TRBJ2-5; D uncertain. This sequence originates from a newborn girl in good health. The CDR3 DNA reads TGTGCCAGCAGCTTAGCGGTCTACAGAGGAGAGACCCAGTACTTC. It encodes CASSLAVYRGETQYF.